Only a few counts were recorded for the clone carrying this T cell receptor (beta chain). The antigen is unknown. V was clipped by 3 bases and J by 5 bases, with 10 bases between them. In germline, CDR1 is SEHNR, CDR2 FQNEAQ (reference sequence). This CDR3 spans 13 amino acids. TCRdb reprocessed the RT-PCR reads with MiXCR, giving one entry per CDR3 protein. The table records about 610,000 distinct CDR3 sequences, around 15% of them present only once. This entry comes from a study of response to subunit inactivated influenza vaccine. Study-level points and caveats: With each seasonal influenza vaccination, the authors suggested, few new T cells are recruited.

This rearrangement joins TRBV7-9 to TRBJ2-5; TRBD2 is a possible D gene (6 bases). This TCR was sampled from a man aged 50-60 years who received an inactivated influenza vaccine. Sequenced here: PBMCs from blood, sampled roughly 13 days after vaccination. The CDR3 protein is CASSFGGLETQYF. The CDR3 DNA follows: TGTGCCAGCAGCTTCGGAGGGCTGGAGACCCAGTACTTC.